This is a list of T cell receptor beta chains from one sample in a study of beta chain features in type 1 diabetes. Assay used: immunoSEQ multiplex PCR; TCRdb lists only in-frame clones, some missing. The sample carries 330,000 or so clones, around 12% recorded once. Source material: naive CD4+ T cells from blood. The receptors were gathered from a woman aged 18-35 years with type 1 diabetes. Each CDR3 is given with its conserved first and last residue. A D gene is named only where the DNA matches it firmly. Clone size is shown for a subset of rows, as once, few, many or a class of expanded clone.

d_call j_call v_call clone_size cdr3_nt cdr3_aa
TRBD1 TRBJ1-5 TRBV29-1 few TGCAGCGTGGGGGACAGGGATCTCCCCCAGCATTTT CSVGDRDLPQHF
- TRBJ2-7 TRBV5-4 few TGTGCCAGCAGCTTGGGGCAGTCCTACGAGCAGTACTTC CASSLGQSYEQYF
- TRBJ2-7 TRBV6-5 - TGTGCCAGCAGTTACTCCCGTCTGAGTTCCTACGAGCAGTACTTC CASSYSRLSSYEQYF
- TRBJ1-1 TRBV9 few TGTGCCAGCAGCGCCCGACACGGAATCATGAACACTGAAGCTTTCTTT CASSARHGIMNTEAFF
TRBD1 TRBJ1-1 TRBV2 few TGTGCCAGCAATCAGGGGGTGGACACTGAAGCTTTCTTT CASNQGVDTEAFF
- TRBJ2-1 TRBV18 few TGTGCCAGCTCACAGGAGACTAGATACAATGAGCAGTTCTTC CASSQETRYNEQFF
- TRBJ2-5 TRBV9 few TGTGCCAGCAGCGTAGAGGCAGGGATCAGGCAGGGGACCCAGTACTTC CASSVEAGIRQGTQYF
- TRBJ2-3 TRBV28 - TGTGCCAGCAGTTTTCCCCTAATAGGGGCTCATACGCAGTATTTT CASSFPLIGAHTQYF
- TRBJ1-4 TRBV23-1 - TGCGCCAATTTTGAGGCGGGCAATGAAAAACTGTTTTTT CANFEAGNEKLFF
- TRBJ1-5 TRBV5-1 - TGCGCCAGCAGCCGGGACTTCAATCAGCCCCAGCATTTT CASSRDFNQPQHF
TRBD2 TRBJ2-3 TRBV29-1 - TGCAGCGTTGGGCTAGCGGGAGCTAGCACAGATACGCAGTATTTT CSVGLAGASTDTQYF
TRBD1 TRBJ2-7 TRBV15 - TGTGCCACCAGCAGAGCAGGGGACAGATCGTACGAGCAGTACTTC CATSRAGDRSYEQYF
TRBD1 TRBJ1-4 TRBV9 - TGTGCCAGCAGCGGACGGAGAGGACAGGCGAATAATGAAAAACTGTTTTTT CASSGRRGQANNEKLFF
- TRBJ1-4 TRBV28 - TGTGCCAGCATGAGGGCGGCTAATGAAAAACTGTTTTTT CASMRAANEKLFF
- TRBJ1-2 TRBV4-1 - TGCGCCAGCAGCCAAGATATAGTCGGCTATGGCTACACCTTC CASSQDIVGYGYTF
- TRBJ2-1 TRBV19 - TGTGCCAGTAGTACGGAGTGGCGGAGGAATGAGCAGTTCTTC CASSTEWRRNEQFF
- TRBJ2-5 TRBV19 - TGTGCCAGTAGTATTAGCGGATCCACGGTGGAGACCCAGTACTTC CASSISGSTVETQYF
- TRBJ2-7 TRBV29-1 few TGCAGCGTTGAAACACAATACGAGCAGTACTTC CSVETQYEQYF
- TRBJ2-7 TRBV28 few TGTGCCAGCGACCAGGCTCCCTCCTACGAGCAGTACTTC CASDQAPSYEQYF
- TRBJ2-1 TRBV19 - TGTGCCAGTAGTCCATCCTCCTACAATGAGCAGTTCTTC CASSPSSYNEQFF
- TRBJ2-5 TRBV14 - TGTGCCAGCAGCCAGAACGTCGGAGAGACTAGTGGAGAAGAGACCCAGTACTTC CASSQNVGETSGEETQYF
TRBD1 TRBJ2-7 TRBV6-6 - TGTGCCGGGAGACAGGGATCCTCCTACGAGCAGTACTTC CAGRQGSSYEQYF
- TRBJ2-1 TRBV2 - TGTGCCAGGGGGTATAGAGGGCGCAATGAGCAGTTCTTC CARGYRGRNEQFF
- TRBJ2-7 TRBV9 - TGTGCCAGCAGCGTAGAAGGCAGGGGATCCTCTTACGAGCAGTACTTC CASSVEGRGSSYEQYF
- TRBJ2-7 TRBV15 - TGTGCCACCAGCAGAGAATCGGCCAGGCTTTCCTACGAGCAGTACTTC CATSRESARLSYEQYF
TRBD2 TRBJ2-7 TRBV28 - TGTGCCAGCAGTTCGGGACTAGCCGATCAGCAGTACTTC CASSSGLADQQYF
- TRBJ2-7 TRBV28 few TGTGCCAGCAGTTTGTCGGCAGGGAGGCGATACGAGCAGTACTTC CASSLSAGRRYEQYF
TRBD1 TRBJ1-3 TRBV9 few TGTGCCAGCAGCACCGGACAGGGGGTCGGAAACACCATATATTTT CASSTGQGVGNTIYF
- TRBJ1-5 TRBV19 few TGTGCCACCCGACAGGACCTAAATCAGCCCCAGCATTTT CATRQDLNQPQHF
TRBD2 TRBJ2-1 TRBV5-1 few TGCGCCAGCAGCCCCGGGACTAGCGGGGGCCCCTTCTACAATGAGCAGTTCTTC CASSPGTSGGPFYNEQFF
- TRBJ2-3 TRBV4-3 few TGCGCCAGCAGCCGTGGGGGAACGGGGGATCCAGATACGCAGTATTTT CASSRGGTGDPDTQYF
TRBD2 TRBJ2-4 TRBV19 few TGTGCCAGTAGTAGCGAGCGGGGGGCCCGGGACATTCAGTACTTC CASSSERGARDIQYF
- TRBJ1-4 TRBV7-9 - TGTGCCAGCAGCTCAGTCCGCCCAATTGAAAAACTGTTTTTT CASSSVRPIEKLFF
TRBD1 TRBJ2-7 TRBV30 - TGTGCCTGGAGTGTGGGGACAGGGGCCTACGAGCAGTACTTC CAWSVGTGAYEQYF
- TRBJ2-7 TRBV30 - TGTGCCTGGAGGGCCCCCGACAGGAACTCCTACGAGCAGTACTTC CAWRAPDRNSYEQYF
- TRBJ2-7 TRBV7-2 few TGTGCCAGCAGCTTACAACGGGGATACGAGCAGTACTTC CASSLQRGYEQYF
- TRBJ2-5 TRBV21-1 few TGTGCCAGCAGCAAATGTAGGGGCCGCGAGACCCAGTACTTC CASSKCRGRETQYF
- TRBJ1-2 TRBV7-2 few TGTGCCAGCTCTAGGGGCAGCCCCAGCTACACCTTC CASSRGSPSYTF
TRBD2 TRBJ2-2 TRBV29-1 - TGCAGCGTTGCCCCGGGTAGCGGGAGCTCCGGGGAGCTGTTTTTT CSVAPGSGSSGELFF
- TRBJ1-1 TRBV5-1 - TGCGCCAGCAGCTTGGCATGGAACACTGAAGCTTTCTTT CASSLAWNTEAFF
TRBD1 TRBJ2-6 TRBV6-6 - TGTGCCAGCAGCCCTCGACAGGGCTCTGGGGCCAACGTCCTGACTTTC CASSPRQGSGANVLTF
- TRBJ2-5 TRBV2 few TGTGCCAGCAGGCGGGAGACCCAGTACTTC CASRRETQYF
TRBD2 TRBJ2-1 TRBV18 few TGTGCCAGCTCACCTACTAGCGGGGGTGAGCAGTTCTTC CASSPTSGGEQFF
TRBD2 TRBJ2-5 TRBV2 - TGTGCCAGCAGTCCGAGCGGGAGTCTCCAGTACTTC CASSPSGSLQYF
TRBD1 TRBJ2-6 TRBV7-8 - TGTGCCAGCAGCCTCGGCAGGGGGCGCTGGGCCAACGTCCTGACTTTC CASSLGRGRWANVLTF
- TRBJ2-3 TRBV7-8 - TGTGCCAGCAGCCCCACCACTAGGTATACGCAGTATTTT CASSPTTRYTQYF
TRBD2 TRBJ2-1 TRBV4-3 - TGCGCCAGCAGCCAAGACGCGGGAGGGAATGAGCAGTTCTTC CASSQDAGGNEQFF
- TRBJ1-1 TRBV5-6 - TGTGCCAGCAGCCCACAGGAATGGAGCCGAGGCACTGAAGCTTTCTTT CASSPQEWSRGTEAFF
- TRBJ2-7 TRBV4-1 few TGCGCCAGCAGCCAAGACAGGTGGGCCTACGAGCAGTACTTC CASSQDRWAYEQYF
- TRBJ1-5 TRBV25-1 few TGTGCCAGCAGTGAGGCTCAGGGGACGGCTGGGCCCCAGCATTTT CASSEAQGTAGPQHF
- TRBJ2-7 TRBV7-9 - TGTGCCAGCAGCCCAGACATTTCCGAGCAGTACTTC CASSPDISEQYF
- TRBJ2-3 TRBV7-2 few TGTGCCAGCCGACTAGTCCGCACAGATACGCAGTATTTT CASRLVRTDTQYF
- TRBJ2-7 TRBV5-1 - TGCGCCAGCAGCTTGCCCGATCACCGGGAGGAGCAGTACTTC CASSLPDHREEQYF